This T cell receptor beta chain was obtained from a study of T cells in Graves' hyperthyroidism and ophthalmopathy. Overall study results and limits: Ophthalmopathy was predicted by the model a median of 6.5 months ahead of onset.

Between the trimmed V and J ends, which lost 5 bases and 5 bases, there was a span of 15 bases. Germline loops: CDR1 DFQATT, CDR2 SNEGSKA (reference sequence). The CDR3 extends over 13 amino acids. Ten or more counts support this clonotype. Its antigen remains unknown. Among ophthalmopathy patients, the Clinical Activity Score reached at least 3, the NOSPECS grade reached at least 4, and duration remained under 3 months. The source of the PBMCs was over 8.5 ml of fresh peripheral blood. Amplified regions were TCR beta CDR3 sequences from RNA transcripts. Initially, a first-round RT-PCR of the TCR CDR3 employed the HTBI primer set. TCRdb reanalysed the multiplex PCR reads using MiXCR and keeps one entry per CDR3 protein. Among 700,000 or so distinct CDR3 sequences, around 15% were seen once, and the ten largest hold around 12%.

This chain uses TRBV20-1 with TRBJ2-5; no reliable D call. Sequences were obtained from blood. The TCR sequence derives from a woman between 45 and 65 years old with Graves' ophthalmopathy. The chain's CDR3 is CSAQPGVAETQYF. The CDR3 nucleotides are TGCAGTGCTCAACCCGGAGTGGCGGAGACCCAGTACTTC.